These T cell receptor beta chains were read from a single sample in a study of blood T cell repertoires in COVID-19. Some clones are missing from TCRdb's copy, which holds only in-frame ones; the method was immunoSEQ multiplex PCR. The table includes 160,000 or so clones, about 90% detected once. The sample consisted of peripheral blood. The receptors were sampled from a woman between 70 and 85 years old with acute or convalescent COVID-19. Each CDR3 is given with its conserved first and last residue. A D gene is named only where the DNA matches it firmly. The size field is filled for only some rows; it gives once, few, many or a size class.

TRBV4-2	.	TRBJ1-3	.	TGTGCCAGCAGCCAAGATTGGGGAAGGGGTGAACTCTCTGGAAACACCATATATTTT	CASSQDWGRGELSGNTIYF
TRBV6-2/TRBV6-3	.	TRBJ1-2	.	TGTGCCAGCAGTTACAGCGCGGGGACCCTCTATGGCTACACCTTC	CASSYSAGTLYGYTF
TRBV6-2/TRBV6-3	.	TRBJ1-5	.	TGTGCCAGCAGTTACGGTGGACAGAGAAATCAGCCCCAGCATTTT	CASSYGGQRNQPQHF
TRBV3-1/TRBV3-2	few	TRBJ1-2	TRBD1	TGTGCCAGCAGCCACGGGACAGGTCTCTATGGCTACACCTTC	CASSHGTGLYGYTF
TRBV7-2	.	TRBJ2-7	TRBD1	TGTGCCAGCAGCTCGACCTGGACAGGGAGCGAGCAGTACTTC	CASSSTWTGSEQYF
TRBV4-3	.	TRBJ1-2	.	TGCGCCAGCAGCCAAGTCGGAGGGGCTAACTATGGCTACACCTTC	CASSQVGGANYGYTF
TRBV4-1	.	TRBJ2-5	TRBD1	TGCGCCAGCAGCCAGAGGGACAGGGACCAAGAGACCCAGTACTTC	CASSQRDRDQETQYF
TRBV28	.	TRBJ2-7	TRBD1	TGTGCCAGCAGGACAGGGCTGGGGAGCTCCTACGAGCAGTACTTC	CASRTGLGSSYEQYF
TRBV19	.	TRBJ1-6	.	TGTGCCAGTAGTATCGTCCTGTCGGATTCACCCCTCCACTTT	CASSIVLSDSPLHF
TRBV24-1	.	TRBJ1-1	.	TGTGCCACCAGTGATCCACGGGGGGGAGGGACTGAAGCTTTCTTT	CATSDPRGGGTEAFF
TRBV19	.	TRBJ1-6	TRBD1	TGTGCCAGTAGGACCGGACAGGGGGTTTCACCCCTCCACTTT	CASRTGQGVSPLHF
TRBV28	.	TRBJ2-1	TRBD2	TGTGCCAGCAGCACACTACCTTTCTGGGGGGGAGACAATGAGCAGTTCTTC	CASSTLPFWGGDNEQFF
TRBV5-6	.	TRBJ1-6	TRBD1	TGTGCCAGCAGCTTGGATGGAGTAGGGGGACAGGGGTATAATTCACCCCTCCACTTT	CASSLDGVGGQGYNSPLHF
TRBV5-5	.	TRBJ1-5	TRBD1	TGTGCCAGCAGCTTGGCTCGGACAGGGGGCGATCAGCCCCAGCATTTT	CASSLARTGGDQPQHF
TRBV27	.	TRBJ2-1	TRBD2	TGTGCCAGCAGTTTACTTCCTAGCGGGAGGGGGGGATACTACAATGAGCAGTTCTTC	CASSLLPSGRGGYYNEQFF
TRBV5-1	.	TRBJ2-7	.	TGCGCCAGCAGCTTGTGGAGCGGATCCTACGAGCAGTACTTC	CASSLWSGSYEQYF
TRBV5-4	.	TRBJ1-6	TRBD1	TGTGCCAGCAGCCAGGACAGGGGCCTAAATTCACCCCTCCACTTT	CASSQDRGLNSPLHF
TRBV10-1	.	TRBJ1-1	.	TGCGCCAGCAGTCCAAAGTCAGGCGCCGGGAACACTGAAGCTTTCTTT	CASSPKSGAGNTEAFF
TRBV7-9	.	TRBJ2-2	.	TGTGCCAGCAGCTCCCCGTCAGGAGGGGGGGCCGGGGAGCTGTTTTTT	CASSSPSGGGAGELFF
TRBV5-1	.	TRBJ2-3	TRBD2	TGCGCCAGCAGCGACGTAGCGGGAGCAGGAGATACGCAGTATTTT	CASSDVAGAGDTQYF
TRBV10-1	.	TRBJ2-2	.	TGCGCCAGCACCCATGACAGTGGCACCGGGGAGCTGTTTTTT	CASTHDSGTGELFF
TRBV25-1	.	TRBJ2-2	.	TGTGCCAGCAGTGACAGATACACCGGGGAGCTGTTTTTT	CASSDRYTGELFF
TRBV10-3	.	TRBJ1-2	TRBD1	TGTGCCATCAGCGCGGGACAGGGAATCGCTAACTATGGCTACACCTTC	CAISAGQGIANYGYTF
TRBV28	.	TRBJ2-5	TRBD1	TGTGCCAGCAGTTTATATTGGGTGGGACAGGGGGGAGAGACCCAGTACTTC	CASSLYWVGQGGETQYF
TRBV4-2	.	TRBJ2-4	.	TGTGCCAGCAGCCAAGAAGTGGGGCAGATCCTAGCCAAAAACATTCAGTACTTC	CASSQEVGQILAKNIQYF
TRBV5-5	.	TRBJ2-7	.	TGTGCCAGCAGCTTGCCGAGCGTGGCCTACGAGCAGTACTTC	CASSLPSVAYEQYF
TRBV10-2	.	TRBJ2-2	TRBD2	TGCGCCAGCAGTAGGTTTGCGGGGGGAGAAACCGGGGAGCTGTTTTTT	CASSRFAGGETGELFF
TRBV9	.	TRBJ2-3	TRBD2	TGTGCCAGCAGCGTAGAGATAGCGGGAGATACAGATACGCAGTATTTT	CASSVEIAGDTDTQYF
TRBV9	.	TRBJ2-2	.	TGTGCCAGCAGCGCCCGACAGATGAACACCGGGGAGCTGTTTTTT	CASSARQMNTGELFF
TRBV5-1	.	TRBJ1-6	TRBD1	TGCGCCAGCAGCTTGGGACAGGGTCATAATTCACCCCTCCACTTT	CASSLGQGHNSPLHF
TRBV10-2	.	TRBJ1-2	.	TGCGCCAGCAGTGAAGGAGTGGGACTGAACTATGGCTACACCTTC	CASSEGVGLNYGYTF
TRBV7-2	.	TRBJ1-2	TRBD1	TGTGCCAGCAGCTCCACAGGGGGACGGGGCTACACCTTC	CASSSTGGRGYTF